The clone carrying this TCR beta chain came up once. Its antigen is not identified. The sample is drawn from a study of T cell responses to AZD1222 COVID-19 vaccine. Study results and caveats: Spike was spanned by vaccine-associated CD4 TCRs, with dominance at 160-218 and 743-854. Seropositive status at baseline applied to only six AZD1222 recipients. Most donors were white British and more were female, and clonal diversity was possibly underestimated. Every sample of the repertoires postdated the peak T cell response.

The assay was immunoSEQ multiplex PCR, and TCRdb's table has in-frame clones only and misses some. This table holds 200,000 or so clones, about 92% found once. The junction had 6 bases not matched to a gene; V was cut back by 10 bases and J by 5 bases. This CDR3 has 13 amino acids. In germline, CDR1 is SNHLY, CDR2 FYNNEI. Sequences were derived from peripheral blood, sampled on day 0 of MenACWY control vaccination. This clonotype originated in an adult in good health. The chain recombines TRBV2 with TRBJ1-5; 9 nucleotides match TRBD1. The CDR3: CAIGTGRYQPQHF. CDR3 bases: TGTGCCATCGGGACAGGGAGATATCAGCCCCAGCATTTT.